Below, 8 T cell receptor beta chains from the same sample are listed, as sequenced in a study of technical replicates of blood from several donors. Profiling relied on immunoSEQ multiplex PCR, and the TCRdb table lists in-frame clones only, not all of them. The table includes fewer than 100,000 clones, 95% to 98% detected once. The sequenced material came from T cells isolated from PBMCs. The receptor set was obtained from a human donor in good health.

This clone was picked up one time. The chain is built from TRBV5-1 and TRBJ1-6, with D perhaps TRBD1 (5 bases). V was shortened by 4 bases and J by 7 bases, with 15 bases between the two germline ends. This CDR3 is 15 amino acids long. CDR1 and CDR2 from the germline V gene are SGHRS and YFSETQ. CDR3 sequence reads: CASSRMAPGNSPLHF. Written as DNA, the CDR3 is TGCGCCAGCAGCCGGATGGCCCCAGGGAATTCACCCCTCCACTTT.

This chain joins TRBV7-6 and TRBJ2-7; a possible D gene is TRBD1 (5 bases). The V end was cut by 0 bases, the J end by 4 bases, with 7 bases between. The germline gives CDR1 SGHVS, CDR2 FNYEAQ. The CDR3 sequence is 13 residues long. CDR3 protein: CASSLATAYEQYF. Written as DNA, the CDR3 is TGTGCCAGCAGCTTAGCGACAGCGTACGAGCAGTACTTC.

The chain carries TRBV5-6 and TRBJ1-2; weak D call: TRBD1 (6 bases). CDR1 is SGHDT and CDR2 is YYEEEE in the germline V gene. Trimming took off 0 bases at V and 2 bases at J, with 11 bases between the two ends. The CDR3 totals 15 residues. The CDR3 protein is CASSLAPDRNYGYTF. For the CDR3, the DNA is TGTGCCAGCAGCTTGGCCCCGGACAGAAACTATGGCTACACCTTC. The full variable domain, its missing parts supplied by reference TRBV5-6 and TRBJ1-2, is DAGVTQSPTHLIKTRGQQVTLRCSPKSGHDTVSWYQQALGQGPQFIFQYYEEEERQRGNFPDRFSGHQFPNYSSELNVNALLLGDSALYLCASSLAPDRNYGYTFGSGTRLTVV.

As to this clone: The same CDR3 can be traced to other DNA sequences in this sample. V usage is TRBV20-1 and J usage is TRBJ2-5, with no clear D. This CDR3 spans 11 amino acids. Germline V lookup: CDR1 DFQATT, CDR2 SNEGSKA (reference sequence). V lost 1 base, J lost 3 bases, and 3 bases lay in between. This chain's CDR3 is CSARGEETQYF. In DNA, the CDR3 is TGCAGTGCTAGAGGAGAAGAGACCCAGTACTTC.

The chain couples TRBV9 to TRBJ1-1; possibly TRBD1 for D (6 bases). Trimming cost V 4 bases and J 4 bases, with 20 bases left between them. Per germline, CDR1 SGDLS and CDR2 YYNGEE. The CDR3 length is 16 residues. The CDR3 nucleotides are TGTGCCAGCAGCTTGTACTCAGGGGCCAGTTTCACTGAAGCTTTCTTT. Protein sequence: CASSLYSGASFTEAFF.

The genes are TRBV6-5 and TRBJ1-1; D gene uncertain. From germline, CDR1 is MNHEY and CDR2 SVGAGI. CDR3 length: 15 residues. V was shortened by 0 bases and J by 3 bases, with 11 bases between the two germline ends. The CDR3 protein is CASSYSIGRYTEAFF. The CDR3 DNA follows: TGTGCCAGCAGTTACTCGATTGGGAGGTACACTGAAGCTTTCTTT.

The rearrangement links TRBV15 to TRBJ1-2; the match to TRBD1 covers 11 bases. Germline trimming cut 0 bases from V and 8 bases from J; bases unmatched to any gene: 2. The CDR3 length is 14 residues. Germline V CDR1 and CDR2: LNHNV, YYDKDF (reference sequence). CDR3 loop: CATSRDRDRGGYTF. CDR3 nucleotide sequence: TGTGCCACCAGCAGAGATCGGGACAGGGGGGGCTACACCTTC.

CDR3 sequence (DNA): TGCGCCAGCAGCCGTCCCGAGGATTCAGAAGGAGGAAAACTGTTTTTT. As protein: CASSRPEDSEGGKLFF. The rearrangement joins TRBV4-1 to TRBJ1-4; D is ambiguous. Per the germline V gene, CDR1 is MGHRA and CDR2 is YSYEKL. The CDR3 has 16 residues. The ends were cut back, 4 bases at V and 10 bases at J, with 22 bases in the middle.